What follows describes a single TCR beta chain. Every isolated RNA sample was fully reverse transcribed, so sequencing captured expressed TCRB transcripts. Using immunoSEQ multiplex PCR, the repertoire was profiled, and TCRdb retains in-frame clones only, with some absent. The profile shows about 59,000 clones, over 50% of them singletons. CDR3 length equals 15 residues. V dropped 1 base and J dropped 2 bases, with 10 bases sitting between them. Germline lookup yields CDR1 ENHRY and CDR2 SYGVKD. The data were taken from a study of beta chain features in type 1 diabetes. Study in general: There was similarity between patients and healthy donors in age, gender and cell yields.

The chain uses TRBV10-3 and TRBJ2-3; possible D gene TRBD2, 6 bases. The TCR originated in a woman in her late teens or twenties in good health. Sequenced: Tregs from blood. CDR3 residues: CAISELRDYTDTQYF. In nucleotides, the CDR3 is TGTGCCATCAGTGAGTTGCGGGATTACACAGATACGCAGTATTTT.